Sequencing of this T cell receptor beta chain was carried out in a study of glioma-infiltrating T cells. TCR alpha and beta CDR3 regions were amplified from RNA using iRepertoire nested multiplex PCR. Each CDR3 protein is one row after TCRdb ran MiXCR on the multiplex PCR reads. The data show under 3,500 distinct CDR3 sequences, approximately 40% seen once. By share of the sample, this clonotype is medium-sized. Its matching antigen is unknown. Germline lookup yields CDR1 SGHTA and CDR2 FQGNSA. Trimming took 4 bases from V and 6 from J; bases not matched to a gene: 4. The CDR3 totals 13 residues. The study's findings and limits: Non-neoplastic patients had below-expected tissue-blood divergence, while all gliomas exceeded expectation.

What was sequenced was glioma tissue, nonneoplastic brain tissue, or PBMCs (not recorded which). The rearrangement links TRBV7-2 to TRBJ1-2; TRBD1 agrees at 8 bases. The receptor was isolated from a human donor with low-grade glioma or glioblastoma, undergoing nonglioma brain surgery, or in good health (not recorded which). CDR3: CASSSGQGNGYTF. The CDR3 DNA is TGTGCCAGCAGCTCAGGACAGGGTAATGGCTACACCTTC.